These 27 T cell receptor beta chains were all obtained from the same sample, sequenced in a study of blood T cell repertoires in COVID-19. Clones were sequenced by immunoSEQ multiplex PCR, and TCRdb holds only the in-frame ones, with some missing. The repertoire holds 250,000 or so clones, around four fifths seen once, with 5% to 8% in the top ten. The specimen sequenced was peripheral blood. These receptors were taken from a woman aged 55-70 years with active or convalescent COVID-19.

This clone was detected only once. The chain recombines TRBV7-9 with TRBJ2-7; maybe TRBD2 (6 bases). The CDR3 sequence is 16 residues long. V dropped 5 bases and J dropped 5 bases, with 22 bases sitting between them. Germline CDR1 reads SEHNR; CDR2 reads FQNEAQ (reference sequence). CDR3 nucleotide sequence: TGTGCCAGCAGCCGCGAGATGGACGGGAGTTACGACGAGCAGTACTTC. Amino acid sequence: CASSREMDGSYDEQYF.

The J gene is TRBJ2-1, the V gene TRBV7-9; 9 nucleotides match TRBD1. CDR1 and CDR2 from the germline V gene are SEHNR and FQNEAQ (reference sequence). The trim removed 5 bases at V and 8 bases at J, leaving 13 bases unmatched. CDR3 length: 16 amino acids. The CDR3 nucleotides read TGTGCCAGCAGCCTGGACCCGGGACAGGGTTCCCATGAGCAGTTCTTC. This codes for CASSLDPGQGSHEQFF.

V is TRBV11-2 and J is TRBJ2-1; 12 bases agree with TRBD2. The CDR3 consists of 16 residues. With 4 bases clipped from V and 3 bases from J, the junction kept 4 bases outside the gene matches. Germline V CDR1 and CDR2: SGHAT, FQNNGV. CDR3 in amino acids: CASSSMTSGSYNEQFF. The DNA for the CDR3 is TGTGCCAGCAGCTCCATGACTAGCGGGAGCTACAATGAGCAGTTCTTC.

The chain is built from TRBV5-6 and TRBJ2-1; D possibly corresponds to TRBD2 (5 bases). The CDR3 is made up of 14 amino acids. V was cut by 5 bases and J by 10 bases, with 19 bases left in between. Germline loops: CDR1 SGHDT, CDR2 YYEEEE. The DNA for the CDR3 is TGTGCCAGCAGACGAGGGCCGACGGTCAGGGAGCAGTTCTTC. Residues: CASRRGPTVREQFF.

The V call is TRBV6-5, the J call TRBJ1-5, with 7 bases matching TRBD1. V lost 6 bases, J lost 1 base, and 6 bases stayed unmatched. From germline, CDR1 is MNHEY and CDR2 SVGAGI. The CDR3 length is 15 residues. CDR3 sequence reads: CASRSQGESNQPQHF. The CDR3 coding sequence is TGTGCCAGCAGATCTCAGGGGGAGAGCAATCAGCCCCAGCATTTT.

This clone showed up just once. The chain joins TRBV5-1 to TRBJ2-1; 8 nucleotides line up with TRBD2. Trimming took 2 bases from V and 4 from J; bases not matched to a gene: 5. The CDR3 has 15 amino acids. Germline V CDR1 and CDR2: SGHRS, YFSETQ. CDR3 coding DNA: TGCGCCAGCAGCTTCGTGACGGGGGGGTACAATGAGCAGTTCTTC. It is translated as CASSFVTGGYNEQFF.

This rearrangement joins TRBV19 to TRBJ1-1; D is ambiguous. CDR1 and CDR2 (germline): LNHDA, SQIVND (reference sequence). The ends were cut back, 0 bases at V and 1 base at J, with 9 bases in the middle. This CDR3 comprises 15 residues. The CDR3 spells CASSIEASRNTEAFF. Written as DNA, the CDR3 is TGTGCCAGTAGTATAGAGGCCTCACGGAACACTGAAGCTTTCTTT.

This rearrangement joins TRBV7-9 to TRBJ2-1; TRBD2 matches at 11 bases. CDR1 is SEHNR and CDR2 is FQNEAQ in the germline V gene (reference sequence). V was pared by 4 bases and J by 7 bases, with 15 bases of the junction left unmatched. The CDR3 totals 18 residues. CDR3 in amino acids: CASSSPRVSGGARNEQFF. CDR3 sequence (DNA): TGTGCCAGCAGCTCCCCTCGGGTTAGCGGGGGGGCCCGGAATGAGCAGTTCTTC.

This clone was observed a few times. This rearrangement joins TRBV5-4 to TRBJ2-5, with D possibly being TRBD2 (6 bases). V lost 2 bases and J 4 bases, leaving 15 bases between the germline ends. CDR1 is SGHNT and CDR2 is YYREEE in the germline V gene (reference sequence). The CDR3 consists of 15 residues. The CDR3 loop is CASSFWDSLGETQYF. CDR3 bases: TGTGCCAGCAGCTTCTGGGACTCATTAGGAGAGACCCAGTACTTC.

The chain links TRBV10-3 to TRBJ2-3; 7 nucleotides match TRBD2. This CDR3 is built from 14 residues. In germline, CDR1 is ENHRY, CDR2 SYGVKD. Trimming removed 7 bases from V and 6 bases from J; junction bases left unmatched: 10. The CDR3 DNA is TGTGCCATCACCGACCTAGCGGTGAGGGATACGCAGTATTTT. It yields the protein CAITDLAVRDTQYF.

The DNA for the CDR3 is TGTGCCAGCAGTGCCCTAGCGGGAGGACTCGCCGGGGAGCTGTTTTTT. This sequence encodes CASSALAGGLAGELFF. The J gene is TRBJ2-2, the V gene TRBV2; 11 bases map to TRBD2. Per the germline V gene, CDR1 is SNHLY and CDR2 is FYNNEI. J was trimmed by 6 bases and V by 4 bases; bases with no gene match: 7. This CDR3 contains 16 residues. Full variable domain (rest looked up from reference TRBV2 and TRBJ2-2): EPEVTQTPSHQVTQMGQEVILRCVPISNHLYFYWYRQILGQKVEFLVSFYNNEISEKSEIFDDQFSVERPDGSNFTLKIRSTKLEDSAMYFCASSALAGGLAGELFFGEGSRLTVL.

This chain joins TRBV3-1 (or the pseudogene TRBV3-2) and TRBJ2-7, with 7 positions matching TRBD1. Looked up from germline, CDR1 is LGHDT and CDR2 is YNNKEL (reference sequence). The CDR3 consists of 17 residues. Trimming at V came to 4 bases and at J to 0 bases, leaving 12 bases not matched to a gene. For the CDR3, the DNA is TGTGCCAGCAGCCCTTTGTCACTCCGGGACAGCTCCTACGAGCAGTACGTC. Encoded protein: CASSPLSLRDSSYEQYV.

The chain is built from TRBV30 and TRBJ2-1, with D tentatively TRBD1 (8 bases). CDR3 length equals 16 residues. Trimming pared 1 base from V and 2 bases from J, leaving 15 bases between. Germline V lookup: CDR1 GTSNPN, CDR2 SVGIG (reference sequence). CDR3 protein: CAWSDRGRGPYNEQFF. In DNA form, the CDR3 reads TGTGCCTGGAGTGACAGGGGGAGGGGTCCCTACAATGAGCAGTTCTTC.

The chain is built from TRBV5-1 and TRBJ2-1; no firm D call. V lost 0 bases to trimming and J lost 5 bases, with 15 bases between them. The CDR3 sequence is 16 residues long. Germline V gene lookup returns CDR1 SGHRS and CDR2 YFSETQ. CDR3 sequence (DNA): TGCGCCAGCAGCTTGGAAGCCAGGCGAGAAGACAATGAGCAGTTCTTC. Translation gives CASSLEARREDNEQFF.

This clone has a handful of counts. This rearrangement joins TRBV5-1 to TRBJ2-5; TRBD2 matches 11 bases. This CDR3 is 16 amino acids long. Trimming took 0 bases from V and 5 from J; bases not matched to a gene: 6. Germline-derived CDR1 and CDR2 are SGHRS and YFSETQ. CDR3 coding DNA: TGCGCCAGCAGCTTGGAGGCTAGCGGGGGGATGGAGACCCAGTACTTC. This sequence encodes CASSLEASGGMETQYF.

The chain combines TRBV5-6 with TRBJ2-1; 7 bases agree with TRBD1. Germline trimming cut 5 bases from V and 2 bases from J; bases unmatched to any gene: 10. Germline V lookup: CDR1 SGHDT, CDR2 YYEEEE. The CDR3 totals 16 residues. The CDR3 region is CASSALTGNPYNEQFF. DNA of the CDR3: TGTGCCAGCAGTGCACTGACAGGGAACCCCTACAATGAGCAGTTCTTC.

The chain uses TRBV24-1 and TRBJ2-1; 16 bases agree with TRBD2. V was clipped by 4 bases and J by 3 bases; unmatched bases: 14. The CDR3 loop spans 21 amino acids. From germline, CDR1 is KGHDR and CDR2 SFDVKD. CDR3 nucleotides: TGTGCCACCAGTGACCCCGGCTCCGGGACTAGCGGGAGGGCCCTCTACAATGAGCAGTTCTTC. It is translated as CATSDPGSGTSGRALYNEQFF.

V gene TRBV15 combines with J gene TRBJ2-7; TRBD2 is a possible D gene (6 bases). Deletions cut 6 bases from V and 4 bases from J, with 13 bases between. Germline V gives CDR1 LNHNV, CDR2 YYDKDF (reference sequence). The CDR3 has 13 amino acids. The CDR3 DNA is TGTGCCACCAGGAGTTCCGGGACTTACGAGCAGTACGTC. Translation gives CATRSSGTYEQYV.

This clone was found once. The genes are TRBV14 and TRBJ2-7, with TRBD1 as a possible D gene (5 bases). V was pared by 4 bases and J by 2 bases, with 12 bases between. CDR3 length: 14 amino acids. Germline CDR1 reads SGHDN; CDR2 reads FVKESK. CDR3 bases: TGTGCCAGCAGCCCGACACAGGTTCCCTACGAGCAGTACTTC. Protein: CASSPTQVPYEQYF.

This chain links TRBV5-4 with TRBJ2-7, with 8 bases matching TRBD2. Per the germline V gene, CDR1 is SGHNT and CDR2 is YYREEE (reference sequence). This CDR3 is built from 16 residues. The junction had 13 bases not matched to a gene; V was cut back by 4 bases and J by 4 bases. DNA of the CDR3: TGTGCCAGCAGCCCTGAGAGGCTAAGCGGGAGTTACGAGCAGTACTTC. Its translation: CASSPERLSGSYEQYF.

The chain couples TRBV5-1 to TRBJ2-1, with 7 bases aligning to TRBD2. The germline V gene encodes CDR1 SGHRS and CDR2 YFSETQ. V was pared by 0 bases and J by 9 bases, with 6 bases of the junction left unmatched. The CDR3 is 14 residues long. The CDR3 DNA follows: TGCGCCAGCAGCTTGGCCGGGGGGATCGGTGAGCAGTTCTTC. Translating it yields CASSLAGGIGEQFF. The whole variable domain, remainder taken from reference TRBV5-1 and TRBJ2-1, is KAGVTQTPRYLIKTRGQQVTLSCSPISGHRSVSWYQQTPGQGLQFLFEYFSETQRNKGNFPGRFSGRQFSNSRSEMNVSTLELGDSALYLCASSLAGGIGEQFFGPGTRLTVL.

The chain combines TRBV27 with TRBJ2-5; 7 bases fit TRBD2. V lost 2 bases and J lost 4; bases outside the gene matches: 1. The CDR3 spans 13 residues. Germline V gene data show CDR1 as MNHEY and CDR2 as SMNVEV (reference sequence). CDR3 residues: CASSLGGGETQYF. DNA of the CDR3: TGTGCCAGCAGTTTAGGGGGGGGAGAGACCCAGTACTTC.

The V and J genes are TRBV11-2 and TRBJ2-7; a possible D gene is TRBD2 (7 bases). The CDR3 has 15 residues. The germline V gene encodes CDR1 SGHAT and CDR2 FQNNGV. Trimming removed 1 base from V and 6 bases from J, with 16 bases in between. The CDR3 DNA follows: TGTGCCAGCAGCTTAGCCGGCGGCGGGGGCGTCGAGCAGTACGTC. It is translated as CASSLAGGGGVEQYV.

V gene TRBV5-4 combines with J gene TRBJ2-4; 14 bases map to TRBD2. V lost 3 bases to trimming and J lost 5 bases; unmatched junction nucleotides: 1. The CDR3 covers 15 residues. From germline, CDR1 is SGHNT and CDR2 YYREEE (reference sequence). The CDR3 protein is CASSWGLAGENIQYF. The CDR3 bases are TGTGCCAGCAGCTGGGGACTAGCGGGAGAAAACATTCAGTACTTC.

The chain has TRBV11-3 and TRBJ2-7; D might be TRBD1 (6 bases). Germline CDR1 and CDR2: SGHNT and YENEEA. Trimming cost V 1 base and J 2 bases, with 18 bases left between them. This CDR3 region has 17 residues. The CDR3 here is CASSLAVGTGLPYEQYF. CDR3 nucleotide sequence: TGTGCCAGCAGCTTAGCAGTTGGAACAGGGCTACCCTACGAGCAGTACTTC.

The CDR3 coding sequence is TGCGCCAGCAGCTCAGACAGGGGGCGCTTGACGGGCTACACCTTC. Its translation: CASSSDRGRLTGYTF. This chain connects TRBV5-1 to TRBJ1-2, with 10 bases fitting TRBD1. This CDR3 has 15 residues. V was clipped by 3 bases and J by 8 bases; unmatched bases: 10. CDR1 is SGHRS, CDR2 YFSETQ, per germline.

In DNA form, the CDR3 reads TGCGCCACCCTGCTTAGCGGGGGGCGTAATTCACCCCTCCACTTT. Translation: CATLLSGGRNSPLHF. V usage is TRBV23-1 and J usage is TRBJ1-6, with a possible D match to TRBD1 (6 bases). TRBV23-1 is assigned to the ORF class and has an uncertain function. Trimming took 10 bases from V and 6 from J, leaving 19 bases between them. This CDR3 comprises 15 residues.